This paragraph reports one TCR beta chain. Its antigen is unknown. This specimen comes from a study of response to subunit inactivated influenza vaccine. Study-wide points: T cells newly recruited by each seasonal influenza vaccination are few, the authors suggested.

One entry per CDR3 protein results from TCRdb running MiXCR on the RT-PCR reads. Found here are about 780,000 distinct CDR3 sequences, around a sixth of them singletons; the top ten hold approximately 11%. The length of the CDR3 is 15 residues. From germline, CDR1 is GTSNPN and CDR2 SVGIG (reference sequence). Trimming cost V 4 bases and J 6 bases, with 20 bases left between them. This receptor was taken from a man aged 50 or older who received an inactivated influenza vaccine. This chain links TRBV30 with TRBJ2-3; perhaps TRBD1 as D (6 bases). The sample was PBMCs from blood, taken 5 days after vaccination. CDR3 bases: TGTGCCTGGAACCTCAGGGGCGAGGGTCAGGATACGCAGTATTTT. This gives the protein CAWNLRGEGQDTQYF.